What follows describes a single TCR beta chain. Its cognate antigen has yet to be identified. No per-base quality is available; no much larger clone lies one base away. The collaborating institutions used their own protocols to collect whole blood in K2EDTA tubes. Collaborator samples were shipped for TCRbeta analysis as frozen whole blood, isolated PBMCs, or DNA extracted from either sample type. This entry is derived from a study of blood T cell repertoires in COVID-19 (dated by TCRdb to about 2020). Study-level background: Samples from collaborators originated in the United States, Italy and Spain and spanned both the acute and convalescent phases of COVID-19. The prospective study material was composed of cDNA or gDNA derived from T cells, B-cell-depleted T cells, or PBMCs. Subjects who had been exposed to COVID-19, were actively infected with it, or had recovered from it provided the deeply sampled blood TCRbeta repertoires that made up the dataset. A freely available public database, intended as a resource for researchers studying the immune response to SARS-CoV-2, is where the repertoires were released. Samples were obtained from the ongoing ImmuneRACE study (first 160 participants) and from 1,000 to 1,500 subjects provided by 6 global collaborators. The sample metadata nearly always contained a de-identified subject ID, COVID-19 status, age in years and sex. Where available, HLA class I and class II types were obtained from metadata supplied by the sample provider rather than from assay-based typing. General conclusions and limits of the study: Clinical and demographic metadata were provided uncurated, with the amount varying by source and participant.

The immunoSEQ Assay, a bias-controlled multiplex PCR, was used to amplify TCRbeta CDR3 regions from genomic DNA. In the paper's pipeline: Nucleated cell counts per sample were estimated from amplification of reference gene primers within the assay. Sequence reads were collapsed and filtered to measure the absolute abundance of every unique TCRbeta CDR3 rearrangement. Productive Simpson clonality was computed per sample as the square root of Simpson's diversity index over productive rearrangements. The table comes from immuneACCESS by way of TCRdb, which keeps in-frame sequences with V and J called. Part of the clones is missing from these tables; in studies checked, under half for an unresolved V gene and the rest for unknown reasons. V and J calls and clone size are given by that table; D and trimming were obtained from the DNA. In all, the sample holds under 300,000 clones, and 89% of those were seen once. The biggest ten clones account for roughly 2.2% of the sample.

Sequences GTSNPN (CDR1) and SVGIG (CDR2) are obtained from the germline V gene (reference sequence). Taken from cysteine to phenylalanine, the CDR3 has 14 residues. Here the CDR3 DNA is all that survives: 42 bases in frame from base 1. V is trimmed back by 1 base and J by 8 bases, and the junction contains 4 bases that no gene match accounts for. The chain links TRBV30 with TRBJ2-1; 11 nucleotides in the junction match TRBD1. This TCR was recovered from a middle-aged man with acute or convalescent COVID-19. Sequencing used peripheral blood. The CDR3 region has the sequence CAWSGGQGADEQFF. The nucleotides read TGTGCCTGGAGTGGCGGACAGGGGGCTGATGAGCAGTTCTTC. Outside the CDR3, residues come from the reference TRBV30 and TRBJ2-1 proteins, so the full variable domain is: SQTIHQWPATLVQPVGSPLSLECTVEGTSNPNLYWYRQAAGRGLQLLFYSVGIGQISSEVPQNLSASRPQDRQFILSSKKLLLSDSGFYLCAWSGGQGADEQFFGPGTRLTVL.